Listed here is a single T cell receptor beta chain. Its specificity is unknown. Assay used: immunoSEQ multiplex PCR; TCRdb lists only in-frame clones, some missing. Counted here are tens of thousands of clones, 74% occurring once; the ten biggest clones make up around 3.3%. This sample is drawn from a study of vaccination effects on CD4 cells after COVID-19. Broader study findings: Convalescent patients were scarce, and early post-infection timepoints were absent.

The CDR3 contains 14 residues. Trimming took off 2 bases at V and 3 bases at J, with 10 bases between the two ends. Germline-derived CDR1 and CDR2 are KGHSH and LQKENI. Expansion with viral peptide pools was applied to antigen-specific CD4+ T cells by the ViraFEST assay prior to sequencing. CD4+ T cell isolation took place after about 11 days of culture. In the vaccine recipients, nucleocapsid antibodies were negative and there was no prior SARS-CoV-2 infection. Researchers swapped half the medium for IL-2 medium on both days 3 and 7. The chain links TRBV18 to TRBJ1-2; the D is unclear. This clonotype was obtained from a human donor who received a COVID-19 vaccine. Specimen: CD4+ T cells from PBMCs cultured with SARS-CoV-2 spike peptides, collected before COVID-19 vaccination. The CDR3 here is CASSPSGQDYGYTF. DNA for the CDR3: TGTGCCAGCTCACCAAGCGGGCAGGACTATGGCTACACCTTC.